This is a list of T cell receptor beta chains from one sample in a study of cytomegalovirus exposure and HLA in healthy donors. Measured with immunoSEQ multiplex PCR; TCRdb has only the in-frame clones, and not every one. Of about 120,000 clones in the sample, 81% are singletons; the top ten hold 2% to 2.5%. Sequencing was done on a sample of PBMCs. These receptors were obtained from a woman in her thirties or forties in good health and CMV-seronegative. Both conserved end residues are part of each CDR3. The D gene is left open where the match is weak. Some rows mark clone size as missing; the rest say once, few, many or name a class of expanded clone.

d_call	v_call	j_call	clone_size	cdr3_aa	cdr3_nt
-	TRBV18	TRBJ1-1	-	CASSDSMNTEAFF	TGTGCCAGCTCTGACAGTATGAACACTGAAGCTTTCTTT
-	TRBV6-1	TRBJ1-1	few	CASSVVRTNTEAFF	TGTGCCAGCAGTGTGGTCAGAACGAACACTGAAGCTTTCTTT
TRBD1	TRBV6-1	TRBJ2-5	-	CASSGGTGGKETQYF	TGTGCCAGCAGTGGGGGGACAGGGGGGAAAGAGACCCAGTACTTC
-	TRBV19	TRBJ2-5	-	CASSITNARETQYF	TGTGCCAGTAGTATTACTAACGCTAGAGAGACCCAGTACTTC
TRBD2	TRBV5-4	TRBJ2-1	-	CASSQDPSGGASEQFF	TGTGCCAGCAGCCAAGATCCTAGCGGGGGGGCTAGTGAGCAGTTCTTC
TRBD1	TRBV5-1	TRBJ1-6	-	CASSSGRQGYNSPLHF	TGCGCCAGCAGCTCGGGAAGACAGGGCTATAATTCACCCCTCCACTTT
TRBD1	TRBV4-1	TRBJ1-1	few	CASSQAGQGHTEAFF	TGCGCCAGCAGCCAAGCAGGACAGGGACACACTGAAGCTTTCTTT
-	TRBV6-5	TRBJ1-2	once	CASSENPWGSGGYTF	TGTGCCAGCAGCGAAAACCCTTGGGGCTCGGGCGGCTACACCTTC
-	TRBV28	TRBJ1-2	few	CASRPTGYGYTF	TGTGCCAGCAGGCCGACAGGCTATGGCTACACCTTC
-	TRBV15	TRBJ1-4	-	CATSRDPASRNEKLFF	TGTGCCACCAGCAGAGATCCAGCGTCCCGGAATGAAAAACTGTTTTTT